The 10 T cell receptor beta chains below all came from one sample that was sequenced in a study of blood T cell repertoires in COVID-19. Clones were read by immunoSEQ multiplex PCR, and TCRdb kept only the in-frame ones, dropping some. The top ten hold approximately 2.1% of the sample, which has approximately 210,000 clones, about nine tenths seen once. What was sequenced was PBMCs or T cells enriched from blood (not recorded which). The source is a woman aged 30 to 39 who had recovered from COVID-19.

The chain uses TRBV30 and TRBJ1-2; unclear D gene. The CDR3 is 13 residues long. With 2 bases removed from V and 4 bases from J, the gap between germline ends came to 11 bases. The germline gives CDR1 GTSNPN, CDR2 SVGIG (reference sequence). The CDR3 is CAWSLAPSYGYTF. The CDR3 DNA follows: TGTGCCTGGAGTTTAGCCCCGAGCTATGGCTACACCTTC. Combining the CDR3 with reference TRBV30 and TRBJ1-2 gives the whole variable domain SQTIHQWPATLVQPVGSPLSLECTVEGTSNPNLYWYRQAAGRGLQLLFYSVGIGQISSEVPQNLSASRPQDRQFILSSKKLLLSDSGFYLCAWSLAPSYGYTFGSGTRLTVV.

V is TRBV7-9 and J is TRBJ2-5; D is undetermined. The CDR3 totals 14 residues. Germline-derived CDR1 and CDR2 are SEHNR and FQNEAQ (reference sequence). V was shortened by 5 bases and J by 5 bases, with 15 bases between the two germline ends. The CDR3 sequence: CASSADLSPETQYF. CDR3 bases: TGTGCCAGCAGCGCCGATCTTAGCCCGGAGACCCAGTACTTC.

The chain uses TRBV29-1 and TRBJ2-1; a weak D match, TRBD2 (6 bases). Per the germline V gene, CDR1 is SQVTM and CDR2 is ANQGSEA. The V gene lost 6 bases and the J gene lost 8 bases, with 14 bases spanning the gap. There are 12 residues in the CDR3. CDR3 residues: CSVLTSGYEQFF. For the CDR3, the DNA is TGCAGCGTACTGACTAGTGGCTATGAGCAGTTCTTC.

The V and J genes are TRBV23-1 and TRBJ2-1; D gene unclear. TRBV23-1 is an ORF, with its function uncertain. This CDR3 is 18 amino acids long. V dropped 6 bases and J dropped 1 base, with 22 bases sitting between them. CDR3 DNA: TGCGCCAGCAGCCCTCACTTTCTCCGGTGGGCTTCCTACAATGAGCAGTTCTTC. The encoded protein is CASSPHFLRWASYNEQFF.

The V gene is TRBV19, the J gene TRBJ1-5, with a possible D match to TRBD1 (6 bases). Per germline, CDR1 LNHDA and CDR2 SQIVND (reference sequence). The CDR3 totals 14 residues. V lost 5 bases to trimming and J lost 6 bases, with 14 bases between them. CDR3 bases: TGTGCCAGTAGTCCTAGACAGGTAGGTCAGCCCCAGCATTTT. Amino acid sequence: CASSPRQVGQPQHF.

Here the CDR3 reads CASLARQGEINEQFF. CDR3 nucleotide sequence: TGTGCCAGTCTCGCTCGACAGGGGGAAATAAATGAGCAGTTCTTC. The J gene is TRBJ2-1, the V gene TRBV6-5; 9 bases line up with TRBD1. The length of the CDR3 is 15 residues. J was trimmed by 7 bases and V by 9 bases; bases with no gene match: 13. The germline gives CDR1 MNHEY, CDR2 SVGAGI.

The chain has TRBV11-3 and TRBJ1-1; the D gene is possibly TRBD1 (6 bases). V lost 5 bases to trimming and J lost 3 bases, with 16 bases between them. The CDR3 contains 15 residues. Per the germline V gene, CDR1 is SGHNT and CDR2 is YENEEA. The CDR3 loop reads CASSPGQTVDTEAFF. CDR3 nucleotides: TGTGCCAGCAGCCCTGGACAGACTGTAGACACTGAAGCTTTCTTT.

The chain recombines TRBV5-1 with TRBJ2-5, with TRBD1 as a possible D gene (6 bases). CDR3 length: 14 residues. V dropped 5 bases and J dropped 0 bases, with 11 bases sitting between them. The germline V gene has CDR1 SGHRS and CDR2 YFSETQ. The CDR3 DNA reads as TGCGCCAGCAGTTCAAGGGACAACCAAGAGACCCAGTACTTC. Protein sequence: CASSSRDNQETQYF.

This chain uses TRBV27 with TRBJ1-2; 10 bases map to TRBD1. CDR1 and CDR2 from the germline V gene are MNHEY and SMNVEV (reference sequence). V lost 6 bases, J lost 5 bases, and 15 bases stayed unmatched. This CDR3 has 17 residues. The CDR3 nucleotides read TGTGCCAGCAGCTATAAGGGACGGGACAGGGGTTCTTATGGCTACACCTTC. Translated, it gives CASSYKGRDRGSYGYTF.

The chain is built from TRBV5-6 and TRBJ2-3; 10 nucleotides match TRBD1. V was pared by 1 base and J by 3 bases, with 5 bases of the junction left unmatched. The CDR3 covers 16 residues. Germline CDR1 reads SGHDT; CDR2 reads YYEEEE. The CDR3 DNA is TGTGCCAGCAGCTTGTATGGGGACAGGGGAACAGATACGCAGTATTTT. Encoded protein: CASSLYGDRGTDTQYF.